This T cell receptor (beta chain) stems from a study of cytomegalovirus exposure and HLA in healthy donors. The wider study: Caucasian-associated ancestry cluster membership applied to over 80% of 398 genotyped donors. Study observations and caveats: A later analysis linked a missense variant in DCLRE1C to the trimming of TCR beta V and J genes.

Concerning this clone: Its antigen is not known.

PCR amplification relied on 60 Vbeta primers (plus 13 Jbeta primers). Measured with immunoSEQ multiplex PCR; TCRdb has only the in-frame clones, and not every one. The sample lists 110,000 or so clones, 82% occurring once. Germline V gene data show CDR1 as MNHNS and CDR2 as SASEGT. The CDR3 totals 15 residues. Germline trimming cut 7 bases from V and 0 bases from J; bases unmatched to any gene: 4. Sequencing was performed on PBMCs. The V and J genes are TRBV6-1 and TRBJ2-1, with 9 nucleotides matching TRBD2. The TCR sequence derives from a woman between 18 and 29 years old in good health and CMV-seronegative. The CDR3: CASIQAGGSYNEQFF. The CDR3 DNA is TGTGCCAGCATCCAAGCGGGGGGCTCCTACAATGAGCAGTTCTTC.